This T cell receptor beta chain is from a study of blood T cell repertoires in COVID-19 (dated by TCRdb to about 2020). As for the study more broadly: Samples covering the acute and convalescent phases of COVID-19 were provided by collaborators in the United States, Italy and Spain. The material from the prospective study consisted of cDNA or gDNA derived from T cells, B-cell-depleted T cells, or PBMCs. The samples were drawn from two sources: the first 160 participants of the ongoing ImmuneRACE study, and approximately 1,300 subjects contributed by 6 global collaborators. Where available, HLA class I and class II types were taken from metadata supplied by the sample provider and were not determined by assay-based typing. Deeply sampled blood TCRbeta repertoires from subjects exposed to, actively infected with, or recovered from COVID-19 were included in the dataset. A freely available public database, intended as a resource for researchers studying the immune response to SARS-CoV-2, is where the repertoires were released. A de-identified subject ID, COVID-19 status, age in years and sex were almost always included in the sample metadata.

The collaborating institutions used their own protocols to collect whole blood in K2EDTA tubes. For TCRbeta analysis, collaborator samples were shipped as frozen whole blood, as isolated PBMCs, or as DNA extracted from either sample type. TCRbeta CDR3 regions were amplified from genomic DNA by means of the immunoSEQ Assay, a bias-controlled multiplex PCR. As for how the authors treated the data: Nucleated cell counts per sample were estimated from amplification of reference gene primers within the assay. Sequence reads were collapsed and filtered to measure the absolute abundance of every unique TCRbeta CDR3 rearrangement. For each sample, productive Simpson clonality was calculated as the square root of Simpson's diversity index across productive rearrangements. The immuneACCESS repertoire file appears here via TCRdb, limited to in-frame rearrangements. These files lack a portion of the clones; in checked studies, under half of the deficit traces to unresolved V genes, and the cause of the others is not known. The D gene and trimming were derived from the DNA, and the V and J assignments and clone size from that table. Within this sample are tens of thousands of clones, with approximately 90% of them counted one time only. The biggest ten clones account for around 2.7% of the sample.

Here is what the overall study found, with its caveats: The quantity of clinical and demographic metadata differed by source and by participant and was supplied without curation.

Notes on this clone: Its cognate antigen has yet to be identified. No base qualities exist here, and no much larger clone lies one base off it.

The CDR3 has 15 amino acids, counting the end cysteine and phenylalanine. Of the read, only the CDR3 DNA is kept; its 45 bases are in frame from base 1. Trimming removed 7 bases from V and 3 bases from J; the gene matches leave 9 bases unexplained. The germline V gene yields MNHEY for CDR1 and SVGAGI for CDR2. The sequenced sample was peripheral blood. Rearrangement joined TRBV6-5 to TRBJ2-1; 7 bases in the junction line up with TRBD2. The clonotype comes from a human donor in a cohort sampled during active COVID-19. The CDR3 region: CASNPGASGYNEQFF. The nucleotide sequence is TGTGCCAGCAATCCTGGGGCTAGCGGCTACAATGAGCAGTTCTTC.